This T cell receptor (beta chain) was captured by sequencing in a study of T cells in narcolepsy. For the study at large: Patients with NT1 or NT2 and healthy control donors were enrolled.

About this clone itself: Its antigen is currently unknown.

TCRdb's copy holds only in-frame clones and misses some; the assay was immunoSEQ multiplex PCR. The sample consists of 25,000 to 35,000 clones, about 85% of them appearing once. The CDR3 consists of 13 residues. The germline CDR1 and CDR2 sequences are SNHLY and FYNNEI. V lost 6 bases and J 2 bases, leaving 8 bases between the germline ends. Study-wide findings and caveats: Same-patient CSF and blood CD4+ T cell clonotypes included HCRT-specific and TRIB2-specific autoreactive ones. No autoreactive T cell clone sequences appeared in some memory CD4+ repertoires.

The chain carries TRBV2 and TRBJ1-5; perhaps TRBD1 as D (5 bases). The receptor was derived from a human donor with narcolepsy. Material for sequencing was CD45RA- memory CD4+ T cells from PBMCs. The CDR3 is CASRRDGNQPQHF. The CDR3 region has the DNA TGTGCCAGCAGAAGGGACGGCAATCAGCCCCAGCATTTT.